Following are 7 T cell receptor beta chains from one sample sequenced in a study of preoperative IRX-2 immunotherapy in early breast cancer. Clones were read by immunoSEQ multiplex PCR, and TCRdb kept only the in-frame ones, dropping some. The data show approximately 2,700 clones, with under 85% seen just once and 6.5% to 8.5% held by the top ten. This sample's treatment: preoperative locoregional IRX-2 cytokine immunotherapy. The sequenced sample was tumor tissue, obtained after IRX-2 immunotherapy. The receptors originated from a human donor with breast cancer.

In DNA form, the CDR3 reads TGTGCCAGCAGCTTGACAGGGTCGGGTGGAAACACCATATATTTT. This gives the protein CASSLTGSGGNTIYF. The chain carries TRBV11-3 and TRBJ1-3, with 7 bases lining up with TRBD1. Germline lookup yields CDR1 SGHNT and CDR2 YENEEA. With 3 bases clipped from V and 3 bases from J, the junction kept 5 bases outside the gene matches. The CDR3 is 15 residues long.

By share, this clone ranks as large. The CDR3 here is CAISESRTNTEAFF. As DNA, the CDR3 is TGTGCCATCAGTGAGTCCCGGACGAACACTGAAGCTTTCTTT. The chain carries TRBV10-3 and TRBJ1-1; D gene unclear. The CDR3 spans 14 residues. The germline V and J ends were trimmed by 0 bases and 1 base, with 6 bases remaining between them. Germline-derived CDR1 and CDR2 are ENHRY and SYGVKD.

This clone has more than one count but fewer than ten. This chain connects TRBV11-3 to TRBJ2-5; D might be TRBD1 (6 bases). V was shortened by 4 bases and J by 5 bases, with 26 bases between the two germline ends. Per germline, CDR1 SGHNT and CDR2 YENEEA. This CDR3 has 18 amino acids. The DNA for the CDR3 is TGTGCCAGCAGCTCCAGAGCCCCGCCGGGACACTCGACGGAGACCCAGTACTTC. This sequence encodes CASSSRAPPGHSTETQYF.

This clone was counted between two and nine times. This CDR3 is CASRQPSNQPQHF. CDR3 DNA sequence: TGTGCCAGCAGACAGCCCAGCAATCAGCCCCAGCATTTT. The chain is built from TRBV6-8 and TRBJ1-5; the D is unclear. The V gene's germline CDR1 is MNHGY and CDR2 SAAAGT. This CDR3 region has 13 residues. Trimming removed 6 bases from V and 1 base from J, with 7 bases in between.

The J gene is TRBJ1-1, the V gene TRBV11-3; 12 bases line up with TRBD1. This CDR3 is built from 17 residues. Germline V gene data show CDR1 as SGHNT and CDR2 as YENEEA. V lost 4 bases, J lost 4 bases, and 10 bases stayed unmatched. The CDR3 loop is CASSYRDRGRLGTEAFF. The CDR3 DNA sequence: TGTGCCAGCAGCTACCGGGACAGGGGGCGTTTGGGCACTGAAGCTTTCTTT.

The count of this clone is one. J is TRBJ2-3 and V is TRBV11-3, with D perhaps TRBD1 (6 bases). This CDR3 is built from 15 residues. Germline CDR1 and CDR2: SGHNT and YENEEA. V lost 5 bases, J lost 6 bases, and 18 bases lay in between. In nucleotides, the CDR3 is TGTGCCAGCAGCCCCCCCGGGACACCGGGGGATACGCAGTATTTT. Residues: CASSPPGTPGDTQYF.

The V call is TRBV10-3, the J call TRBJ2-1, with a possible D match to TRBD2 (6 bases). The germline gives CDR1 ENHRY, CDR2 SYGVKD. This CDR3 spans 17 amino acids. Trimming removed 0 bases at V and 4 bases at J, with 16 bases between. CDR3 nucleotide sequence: TGTGCCATCAGTGAGTCGATGGGGGGTGCAGGGTACAATGAGCAGTTCTTC. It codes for CAISESMGGAGYNEQFF.